The following is a T cell receptor (beta chain) sequence with its context. Antigen specificity is unknown. This record belongs to a study of cytomegalovirus exposure and HLA in healthy donors. It was with 60 Vbeta and 13 Jbeta primers that the PCR ran. Method: immunoSEQ multiplex PCR; TCRdb's copy keeps in-frame clones and lacks some. The table lists some 130,000 clones, 82% of them singletons. The CDR3 loop spans 12 amino acids. The junction had 4 bases not matched to a gene; V was cut back by 4 bases and J by 10 bases. Germline CDR1 is SEHNR and CDR2 is FQNEAQ (reference sequence). General study results and limits: Researchers counted around 170 TCR beta chains as cytomegalovirus-associated. Clonal expansion was found to be greater in HLA-associated TCR beta chains than in equally common others in a later analysis. Trimming of TCR beta V- and J-genes showed a link, identified in a later analysis, to a missense DCLRE1C variant.

The rearrangement links TRBV7-9 to TRBJ1-1; TRBD1 aligns across 9 bases. The sample comprised PBMCs. The receptor was derived from a male donor in good health and CMV-seropositive. CDR3 coding DNA: TGTGCCAGCAGCTCGGACAGGGGAGCAGCTTTCTTT. It translates to CASSSDRGAAFF.